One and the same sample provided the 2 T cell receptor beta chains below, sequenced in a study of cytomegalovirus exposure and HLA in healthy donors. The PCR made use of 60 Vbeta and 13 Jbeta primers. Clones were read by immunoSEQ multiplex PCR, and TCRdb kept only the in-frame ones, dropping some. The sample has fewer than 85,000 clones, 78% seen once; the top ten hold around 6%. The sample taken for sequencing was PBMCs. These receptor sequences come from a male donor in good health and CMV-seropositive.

CDR3 amino acids: CAWAGLGTGAYNEQFF. CDR3 coding DNA: TGTGCCTGGGCGGGGTTGGGGACAGGGGCCTACAATGAGCAGTTCTTC. This chain joins TRBV30 and TRBJ2-1; TRBD1 agrees at 10 bases. CDR3 size: 16 residues. J gave up 2 bases and V 5 bases, and 9 bases lay outside the gene matches. Germline CDR1 GTSNPN, CDR2 SVGIG (reference sequence).

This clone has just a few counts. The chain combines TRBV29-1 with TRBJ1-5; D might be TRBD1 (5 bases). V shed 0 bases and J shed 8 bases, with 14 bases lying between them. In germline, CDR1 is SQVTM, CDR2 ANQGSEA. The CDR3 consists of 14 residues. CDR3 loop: CSVEDQIGGKPQHF. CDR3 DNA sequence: TGCAGCGTTGAAGATCAAATTGGGGGGAAGCCCCAGCATTTT.